Following are 2 T cell receptor beta chains from one sample sequenced in a study of blood T cell repertoires in COVID-19 (dated by TCRdb to the early 2020s). The protocol used for the library was the immunoSEQ multiplex PCR assay. TCRdb carries this immuneACCESS record with in-frame sequences only. Its versions omit some clonotypes, under half of them owing to an unresolved V gene in the studies checked, with the rest unexplained. This sample lists about 150,000 clones; around 76% were detected once. The ten largest clones represent about 4% of the sample. The sample comprised peripheral blood. These receptors all stem from a man aged 55 to 70 with acute or convalescent COVID-19.

The rearrangement links TRBV6-5 to TRBJ1-6; unclear D gene. The germline V gene has CDR1 MNHEY and CDR2 SVGAGI. The ends were cut back, 7 bases at V and 4 bases at J, with 11 bases in the middle. This CDR3 is built from 14 residues. This CDR3 is CASITPGYNSPLHF. In DNA form, the CDR3 reads TGTGCCAGCATCACCCCAGGTTATAATTCACCCCTCCACTTT.

The V gene is TRBV6-6, the J gene TRBJ1-4, with D possibly TRBD1 on 6 matching bases. Germline loops: CDR1 MNHNY, CDR2 SVGAGI (reference sequence). The V gene lost 6 bases and the J gene lost 8 bases, with 16 bases spanning the gap. This CDR3 contains 14 residues. Here the CDR3 DNA reads TGTGCCAGCAGCCCCAGGGGCCCTCCCGAAAAACTGTTTTTT. Its protein is CASSPRGPPEKLFF.